The entry below gives a single T cell receptor (beta chain) sequence along with its context. This clonotype was observed a handful of times. Its antigen is currently not known. No much larger clone is present one base from it, and per-base qualities are unavailable. This entry is derived from a study of identical twins (dated by TCRdb to 2016 to 2017). About the full investigation: TCR alpha and beta repertoires from monozygotic twins, unrelated adults of various ages and cord blood were deep-sequenced to test whether fetal clonotypes persist. To rule out contamination, replicate twin experiments were performed at different times with different library preparation protocols. Points the paper makes about the study in general: Invariant T cells such as MAIT and iNKT could partly confound zero-insertion analyses, though diverse VJ usage argued against this for most clonotypes. Conclusions relied on cross-sectional statistical analysis, since the same donors could not be followed over many years. Compared with coincidental sharing between unrelated individuals, out-of-frame TCR alpha sequences shared between twins had an excess of sequences with low generation probability. In monozygotic twins, recombination models systematically underestimated out-of-frame TCR alpha sharing, but the models matched the sharing seen between unrelated individuals. Abundant cord blood beta clonotypes had fewer insertions, young adult naive repertoires showed a similar but weaker trend, and memory repertoires showed no such trend. In beta out-of-frame sequences, excess twin sharing was weaker, because having fewer shared sequences lowered the signal-to-noise ratio.

The germline V gene (reference sequence) gives CDR1 as DFQATT and CDR2 as SNEGSKA. The junction shows trimming of 0 bases on V and 5 bases on J, plus 22 bases between the germline ends. The CDR3 contains 18 residues, cysteine and phenylalanine counted. The only DNA kept is the CDR3, 54 bases in frame from the first base. Library method: 5' RACE. Sequenced using an Illumina HiSeq 2000. A universal primer binding site was added through template switching, and the final cDNA carried a unique molecular identifier so that TCR cDNA molecules could be counted accurately. Specific primers in the conserved constant-segment region were used to synthesize first-strand cDNA for the TCR alpha and beta chains. To control for contamination, every cDNA library was double barcoded, receiving both a SMART-Mk sample barcode and Illumina barcodes. TruSeq adapter sequences and Illumina sample barcodes were added in two successive PCR steps. The TCR alpha and beta cDNA libraries were sequenced on the Illumina HiSeq platform using custom primers. Under the source paper's analysis protocol: MiGEC processed the raw reads to extract unique molecular identifiers, while MiXCR was used to determine the CDR3 positions. For each individual, recombination models were inferred using an EM algorithm with the repgenHMM and IGoR tools. Shared clonotype analysis was performed with the tcR package in R, normalizing sharing by the product of cloneset sizes. Out-of-frame nonproductive sequences were analyzed to study raw recombination free of thymic and clonal selection effects. Clones were called with MiXCR by TCRdb after fastp trimmed the public reads at Q25, and only in-frame beta chains were retained. Each entry is one CDR3 protein sequence, shown with its most common DNA and genes. TCRdb's processing, not the authors', yielded these V and J calls. This sample is represented by about 500,000 distinct CDR3 sequences; 14% of them were singletons. The biggest ten clones account for approximately 1% of the sample.

All donors were healthy Caucasians. Three pairs of female monozygotic twins, all aged roughly 18 to 29 years, were included in the twin cohort. CD4+ and CD8+ T cell populations were isolated with positive isolation kits from Invitrogen. These same data were also listed under a study on yellow fever vaccine responses in identical twins. That second publication adds: The T cell response to vaccination in identical twins was reported by the authors to appear partly convergent and partly personalized. The study precisely tracked vaccine-responding T cell clones in identical twins.

This sequence uses TRBV20-1 and TRBJ2-2, with TRBD1 as a weak D call on 7 bases. The sequenced sample was CD4+ T cells sorted from blood. The sequence derives from a woman under 30 in good health. The bases are TGCAGTGCTAGAGATCTCCAAAGCAGGGGGGCAGGAACCGGGGAGCTGTTTTTT. Translated, this gives CSARDLQSRGAGTGELFF.